These T cell receptor beta chains were read from a single sample in a study of blood T cell repertoires in COVID-19. Libraries were prepared by immunoSEQ multiplex PCR; TCRdb keeps only in-frame clonotypes and omits some of them. The repertoire includes about 43,000 clones, 75% to 90% of them detected once, and 8% to 10% sits in the top ten. Sequenced input: peripheral blood. The source is an elderly woman with active COVID-19. CDR3s include the opening cysteine and the closing phenylalanine or tryptophan. Each record gives: clone size, D gene, J gene, V gene, CDR3 protein, CDR3 DNA. A D gene is named only where the DNA matches it firmly. Expanded clones get a size class; other rows say once, few or many, or leave the size out.

>once|.|TRBJ2-2|TRBV19
CASSNGQHTGELFF
TGTGCCAGTAGTAACGGACAGCACACCGGGGAGCTGTTTTTT
>.|.|TRBJ1-4|TRBV10-1
CASSDGTTNEKLFF
TGCGCCAGCAGTGACGGGACAACTAATGAAAAACTGTTTTTT
>once|.|TRBJ2-3|TRBV18
CASSPPAGSTDTQYF
TGTGCCAGCTCACCACCGGCGGGGAGCACAGATACGCAGTATTTT
>.|TRBD1|TRBJ1-1|TRBV6-6
CAGDRGPDTEAFF
TGTGCCGGGGACAGGGGGCCGGACACTGAAGCTTTCTTT
>.|.|TRBJ1-1|TRBV14
CASSPQWGRNTEAFF
TGTGCCAGCAGCCCCCAATGGGGCCGGAACACTGAAGCTTTCTTT
>.|TRBD2|TRBJ2-2|TRBV9
CASSPTSGGGTGELFF
TGTGCCAGCAGCCCAACTAGCGGGGGTGGTACCGGGGAGCTGTTTTTT
>once|TRBD1|TRBJ2-7|TRBV10-3
CAISGDRGHEQYF
TGTGCCATCAGTGGGGACAGGGGCCACGAGCAGTACTTC
>.|.|TRBJ1-3|TRBV5-6
CASSLILPGVNTIYF
TGTGCCAGCAGCTTGATCCTTCCGGGGGTAAACACCATATATTTT
>.|.|TRBJ1-2|TRBV6-2/TRBV6-3
CASSDHRAYGYTF
TGTGCCAGCAGCGACCACAGGGCCTATGGCTACACCTTC
>.|TRBD2|TRBJ2-2|TRBV12-3/TRBV12-4
CASVLAFTGELFF
TGTGCCAGCGTACTAGCGTTCACCGGGGAGCTGTTTTTT
>.|.|TRBJ2-3|TRBV5-8
CASSVSRGHTDTQYF
TGTGCCAGCAGCGTGTCGCGGGGGCACACAGATACGCAGTATTTT
>.|.|TRBJ1-5|TRBV18
CASSPPPNGQPQHF
TGTGCCAGCTCACCACCCCCCAACGGTCAGCCCCAGCATTTT